The source of this TCR beta chain is a study of blood T cell repertoires in COVID-19. On the study more broadly: Samples taken during acute and convalescent COVID-19 were collected in the United States, Italy and Spain.

Original processing notes: Scientists estimated how many nucleated cells there were by amplifying reference gene primers. The data were produced by immunoSEQ multiplex PCR, yet TCRdb's version contains in-frame clones alone and is incomplete. D and trimming were read from the DNA, whereas the V and J calls and clone size are those reported in that table. This table holds 27,000 or so clones, about 91% found once. The CDR3 extends over 15 amino acids. The junction had 6 bases not matched to a gene; V was cut back by 5 bases and J by 5 bases. The germline gives CDR1 WSHSY, CDR2 SAAADI. This sequence was found in a human donor in a cohort sampled during active COVID-19. The gene calls are TRBV10-2 and TRBJ2-7; 13 bases are a match to TRBD2. The material sequenced was peripheral blood. The CDR3 bases are TGCGCCAGCAGTATGAGACTAGCGGGGGGCAACGAGCAGTACTTC. Protein sequence: CASSMRLAGGNEQYF.